This T cell receptor (beta chain) was obtained from a study of T cell repertoires in cytomegalovirus infection. Deletions cut 3 bases from V and 10 bases from J, with 12 bases between. The CDR3 length is 13 residues. CDR1 is SGHVS and CDR2 is FQNEAQ in the germline V gene. In the case of this clonotype: Its antigen is not known.

One entry per CDR3 protein results from TCRdb running MiXCR on the reads. The data contain hundreds of thousands of distinct CDR3 sequences, about 44% of them seen just once; the ten biggest clones take up around 45%. This receptor was taken from a human donor in good health (CMV status not recorded). Some clones in this sample may be carry-over from other donors' samples. This chain links TRBV7-8 with TRBJ1-4; D is ambiguous. The material was cultured PBMCs, obtained from culture after CMV antigen stimulation. The CDR3 DNA sequence: TGTGCCAGCAGCTTGCCGGGGTCGGGAAAACTGTTTTTT. This codes for CASSLPGSGKLFF.